The clone carrying this T cell receptor (beta chain) was counted between two and nine times. The target antigen is unknown. 5'RACE, which relied on constant-segment primers, yielded TCR alpha and TCR beta cDNA libraries carrying sample barcodes and UMIs. TCRdb redid the calling of the 5' RACE reads with MiXCR, one entry per CDR3 protein. The table lists fewer than 75,000 distinct CDR3 sequences, 9.5% to 15% of them singletons. This sample was taken from a study of T-cell memory formation after mild COVID-19. Study in general: Clustering of TCRs was largely donor specific.

The CDR3 extends over 15 amino acids. The germline V gene has CDR1 LGHDT and CDR2 YNNKEL (reference sequence). V was cut by 7 bases and J by 4 bases, with 17 bases left in between. Study outcomes and limitations: Clones that got smaller from day 15 to 85 had even CD4/CD8, while clones growing later tipped toward CD4+.

The gene calls are TRBV3-1 and TRBJ1-3; the D gene is possibly TRBD1 (5 bases). The sequencing input was PBMCs or a T cell subset sorted from them (not recorded which). The sequence came from a man between 18 and 29 years old who had mild COVID-19 (a few samples of this study predate the infection). Cell type and time point are not known. The CDR3 region has the DNA TGTGCCAGCACCTTGACGCGGGGCGCAGGAAACACCATATATTTT. Translation: CASTLTRGAGNTIYF.